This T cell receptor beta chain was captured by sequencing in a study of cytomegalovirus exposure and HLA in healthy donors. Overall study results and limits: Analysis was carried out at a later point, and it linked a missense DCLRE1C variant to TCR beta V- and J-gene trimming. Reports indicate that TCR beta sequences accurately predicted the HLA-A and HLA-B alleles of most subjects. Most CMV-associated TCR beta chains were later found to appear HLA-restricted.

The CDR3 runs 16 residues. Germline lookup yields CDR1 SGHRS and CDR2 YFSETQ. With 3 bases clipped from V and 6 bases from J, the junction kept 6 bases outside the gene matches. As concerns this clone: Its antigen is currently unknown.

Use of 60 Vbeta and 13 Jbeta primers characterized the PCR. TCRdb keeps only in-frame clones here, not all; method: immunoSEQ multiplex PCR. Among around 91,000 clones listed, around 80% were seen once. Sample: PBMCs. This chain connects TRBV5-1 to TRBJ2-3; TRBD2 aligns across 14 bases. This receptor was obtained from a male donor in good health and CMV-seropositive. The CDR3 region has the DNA TGCGCCAGCAGCTCGGGACTAGCGGGAGTCTATGATACGCAGTATTTT. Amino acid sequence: CASSSGLAGVYDTQYF. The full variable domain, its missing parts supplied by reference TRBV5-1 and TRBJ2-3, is KAGVTQTPRYLIKTRGQQVTLSCSPISGHRSVSWYQQTPGQGLQFLFEYFSETQRNKGNFPGRFSGRQFSNSRSEMNVSTLELGDSALYLCASSSGLAGVYDTQYFGPGTRLTVL.